Listed here is a single T cell receptor (beta chain). Its antigen is unknown. Over 18 months of follow-up, stable hyperthyroidism required that no ophthalmopathy appear. These data belong to a study of Graves' ophthalmopathy and Graves' hyperthyroidism. Regarding the study as a whole: Blood samples also showed most expanded thyroid clonotypes exceeding 0.001 frequency. A classifier, a 13-signature model, separated ophthalmopathy from stable hyperthyroidism with approximately 88% sensitivity and 75% to 82% specificity.

Trimming cost V 5 bases and J 1 base, with 11 bases left between them. Germline V lookup: CDR1 MNHNS, CDR2 SASEGT. This CDR3 is 14 amino acids long. For repertoire sequencing, the TCR beta CDR3 regions were amplified from RNA transcripts. Scientists carried out first-round RT-PCR using HTBI primers and then a second-round multiplex PCR. TCRdb re-called the multiplex PCR reads with MiXCR, one entry per CDR3 protein. The sample has roughly 400,000 distinct CDR3 sequences, 17% seen once. The J gene is TRBJ1-1, the V gene TRBV6-1; possible D gene TRBD1, 6 bases. The clonotype comes from an adult woman with stable Graves' hyperthyroidism. Input material: peripheral blood. The DNA of the CDR3 is TGTGCCAGCAGTACAACGGGGGCGAACACTGAAGCTTTCTTT. Translation: CASSTTGANTEAFF.